The TCR beta chain under discussion was sequenced for a study of T-cell memory formation after mild COVID-19. Study context: TCR clusters were mostly confined to one donor each.

TCRdb passed the 5' RACE reads through MiXCR, listing each CDR3 protein once. The profile shows roughly 130,000 distinct CDR3 sequences, around 15% of them singletons. The length of the CDR3 is 18 residues. The junction had 13 bases not matched to a gene; V was cut back by 5 bases and J by 0 bases. Source material: PBMCs or a T cell subset sorted from them (not recorded which). This clonotype was sampled from a man between 18 and 29 years old who had mild COVID-19 (a few samples of this study predate the infection). Cell type and time point are not known. The chain combines TRBV12-3 or TRBV12-4 with TRBJ2-1; 7 bases match TRBD2. CDR3 coding DNA: TGTGCCAGCAGTGCGCTTCCTGGGCGGGGGAGCTCCTACAATGAGCAGTTCTTC. It specifies CASSALPGRGSSYNEQFF.